Presented here are 11 T cell receptor beta chains from one specimen sequenced in a study of OX40 agonist ivuxolimab in advanced cancers. Some clones are missing from TCRdb's copy, which holds only in-frame ones; the method was immunoSEQ multiplex PCR. In the table there are 65,000 to 90,000 clones, about 87% of which are singletons. The sequencing used CD4+ or CD8+ T cells sorted from blood, collected in a trial of the OX40 agonist ivuxolimab. The receptors were sampled from an adult with an advanced solid tumor such as melanoma, head and neck, liver or kidney cancer.

This sequence joins TRBV29-1 and TRBJ2-2, with 7 bases that match TRBD2. The germline gives CDR1 SQVTM, CDR2 ANQGSEA. V lost 7 bases to trimming and J lost 5 bases; unmatched junction nucleotides: 10. The CDR3 has 14 amino acids. CDR3 DNA sequence: TGCAGCGCTGTACTAGCGTCTGCGACCGGGGAGCTGTTTTTT. The encoded protein is CSAVLASATGELFF.

Points on this clone: At one end, the junction sequence differs from germline, possibly due to a read error. Additional DNA sequences in this sample encode the identical CDR3. The rearrangement uses TRBV28 and TRBJ2-7, with D maybe TRBD1 (5 bases). CDR1 is MDHEN and CDR2 is SYDVKM in the germline V gene. The CDR3 contains 15 residues. This CDR3 reads CASSLWPTGSYEQYF. The CDR3, as DNA: TGTGCCAGCAGCTTATGGCCTACAGGCTCCTACGAGCAGTACTTC.

The V and J genes are TRBV4-2 and TRBJ1-2, with 8 bases identical to TRBD1. J lost 4 bases, V lost 3 bases, and 4 bases had no gene match. CDR1 is LGHNA and CDR2 is YNFKEQ in the germline V gene. CDR3 length: 14 amino acids. The chain's CDR3 is CASSQEDRAYGYTF. The CDR3 DNA is TGTGCCAGCAGCCAGGAGGACAGGGCCTATGGCTACACCTTC.

J is TRBJ2-1 and V is TRBV6-5; 7 bases are a match to TRBD1. The CDR3 length is 13 residues. V lost 3 bases and J lost 7; bases outside the gene matches: 3. Germline assignment: CDR1 MNHEY and CDR2 SVGAGI. Written as DNA, the CDR3 is TGTGCCAGCAGTTATCAGGGGGAGAATGAGCAGTTCTTC. Its protein product is CASSYQGENEQFF.

The rearrangement links TRBV2 to TRBJ2-7; the match to TRBD2 covers 11 bases. The CDR3 has 15 residues. V lost 7 bases, J lost 6 bases, and 11 bases stayed unmatched. The V gene's germline CDR1 is SNHLY and CDR2 FYNNEI. The CDR3 nucleotides read TGTGCCAGCACTTCCCTAGCGGGAGGTTTCGGCGAGCAGTACTTC. Translation gives CASTSLAGGFGEQYF. The entire variable domain, with the rest obtained from reference TRBV2 and TRBJ2-7, is as follows: EPEVTQTPSHQVTQMGQEVILRCVPISNHLYFYWYRQILGQKVEFLVSFYNNEISEKSEIFDDQFSVERPDGSNFTLKIRSTKLEDSAMYFCASTSLAGGFGEQYFGPGTRLTVT.

The chain recombines TRBV5-1 with TRBJ1-2; unclear D gene. Per germline, CDR1 SGHRS and CDR2 YFSETQ. Trimming cost V 0 bases and J 1 base, with 16 bases left between them. CDR3 length equals 17 residues. DNA of the CDR3: TGCGCCAGCAGCTTGGACGGTCCTGGACGGAATAACTATGGCTACACCTTC. Amino acids: CASSLDGPGRNNYGYTF. Variable domain in full (rest from reference TRBV5-1 and TRBJ1-2): KAGVTQTPRYLIKTRGQQVTLSCSPISGHRSVSWYQQTPGQGLQFLFEYFSETQRNKGNFPGRFSGRQFSNSRSEMNVSTLELGDSALYLCASSLDGPGRNNYGYTFGSGTRLTVV.

This clone is labeled as medium-sized. J is TRBJ2-7 and V is TRBV29-1; 8 bases agree with TRBD1. CDR1 is SQVTM, CDR2 ANQGSEA, per germline. This CDR3 spans 14 amino acids. Germline trimming cut 3 bases from V and 7 bases from J; bases unmatched to any gene: 11. The CDR3 here is CSVDVQGVPGEQYF. The DNA for the CDR3 is TGCAGCGTTGACGTACAGGGGGTGCCGGGAGAGCAGTACTTC.

V gene TRBV13 combines with J gene TRBJ2-3; the match to TRBD2 covers 10 bases. Germline CDR1 and CDR2: PRHDT and FYEKMQ (reference sequence). The V and J ends lost 0 bases and 4 bases, in that order; junction bases with no gene match: 7. CDR3 length: 17 amino acids. CDR3 protein: CASSLGGSGRPADTQYF. CDR3 sequence (DNA): TGTGCCAGCAGCTTAGGTGGTAGCGGGAGGCCCGCAGATACGCAGTATTTT.

The rearrangement joins TRBV10-3 to TRBJ1-5; D not resolved. Germline V gene sequence: CDR1 ENHRY, CDR2 SYGVKD. Trimming removed 3 bases at V and 6 bases at J, with 18 bases between. CDR3 length: 16 amino acids. This CDR3 is CAISDTNAEGSQPQHF. The CDR3 coding sequence is TGTGCCATCAGTGATACGAATGCTGAGGGCAGTCAGCCCCAGCATTTT.

This chain links TRBV5-1 with TRBJ1-2; 12 nucleotides line up with TRBD1. Germline CDR1 reads SGHRS; CDR2 reads YFSETQ. With 7 bases clipped from V and 7 bases from J, the junction kept 8 bases outside the gene matches. This CDR3 is 14 amino acids long. The CDR3 bases are TGCGCCAGCCACCCGGGACAGGGGGCAGTTGGCTACACCTTC. Translating it yields CASHPGQGAVGYTF.

This chain links TRBV5-6 with TRBJ2-2; 8 positions agree with TRBD2. Germline V lookup: CDR1 SGHDT, CDR2 YYEEEE. V trimming: 0 bases; J trimming: 3 bases; junction bases outside the gene matches: 7. The CDR3 has 17 residues. CDR3 sequence: CASSLAGGRLYTGELFF. The CDR3 region has the DNA TGTGCCAGCAGCTTGGCGGGCGGGAGGTTATACACCGGGGAGCTGTTTTTT.